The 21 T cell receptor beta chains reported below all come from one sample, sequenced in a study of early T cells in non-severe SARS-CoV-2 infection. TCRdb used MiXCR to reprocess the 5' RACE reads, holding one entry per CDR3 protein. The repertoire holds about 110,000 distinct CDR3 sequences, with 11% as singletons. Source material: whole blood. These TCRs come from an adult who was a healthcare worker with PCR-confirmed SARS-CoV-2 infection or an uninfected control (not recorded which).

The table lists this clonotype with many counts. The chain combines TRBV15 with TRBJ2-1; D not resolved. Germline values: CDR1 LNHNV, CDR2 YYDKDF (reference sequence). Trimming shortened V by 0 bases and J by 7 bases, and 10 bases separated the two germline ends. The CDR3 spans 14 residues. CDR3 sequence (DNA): TGTGCCACCAGCAGAGATCCCGGTGGAAATGAGCAGTTCTTC. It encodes CATSRDPGGNEQFF.

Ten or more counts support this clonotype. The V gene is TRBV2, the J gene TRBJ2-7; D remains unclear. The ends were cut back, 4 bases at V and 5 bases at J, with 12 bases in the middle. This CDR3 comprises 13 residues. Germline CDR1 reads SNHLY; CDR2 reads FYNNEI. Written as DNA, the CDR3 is TGTGCCAGCAGTGTGCTGGCAGCACACGAGCAGTACTTC. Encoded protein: CASSVLAAHEQYF. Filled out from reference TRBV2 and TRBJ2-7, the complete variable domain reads EPEVTQTPSHQVTQMGQEVILRCVPISNHLYFYWYRQILGQKVEFLVSFYNNEISEKSEIFDDQFSVERPDGSNFTLKIRSTKLEDSAMYFCASSVLAAHEQYFGPGTRLTVT.

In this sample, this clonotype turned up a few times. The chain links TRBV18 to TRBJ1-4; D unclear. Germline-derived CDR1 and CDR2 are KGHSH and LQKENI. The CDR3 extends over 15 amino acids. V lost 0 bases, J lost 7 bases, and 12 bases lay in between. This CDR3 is CASSPPGRFGEKLFF. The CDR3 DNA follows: TGTGCCAGCTCACCACCGGGCAGGTTCGGTGAAAAACTGTTTTTT.

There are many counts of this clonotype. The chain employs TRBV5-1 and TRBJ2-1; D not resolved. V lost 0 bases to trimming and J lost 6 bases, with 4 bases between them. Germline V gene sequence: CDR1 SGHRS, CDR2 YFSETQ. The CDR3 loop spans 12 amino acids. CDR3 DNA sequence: TGCGCCAGCAGCTTGGGACTCAATGAGCAGTTCTTC. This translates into CASSLGLNEQFF.

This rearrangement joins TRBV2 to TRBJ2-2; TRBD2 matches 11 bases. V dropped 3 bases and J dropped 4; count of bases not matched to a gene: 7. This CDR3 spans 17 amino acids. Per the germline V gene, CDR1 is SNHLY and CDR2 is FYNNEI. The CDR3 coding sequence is TGTGCCAGCAGTGATCCTAGCGGGAGGTCGAGCACCGGGGAGCTGTTTTTT. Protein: CASSDPSGRSSTGELFF.

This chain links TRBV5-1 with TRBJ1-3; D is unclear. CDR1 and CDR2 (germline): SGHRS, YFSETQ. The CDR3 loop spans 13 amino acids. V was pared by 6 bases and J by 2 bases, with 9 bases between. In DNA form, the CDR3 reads TGCGCCAGCACCGGAACCGCTGGAAACACCATATATTTT. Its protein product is CASTGTAGNTIYF.

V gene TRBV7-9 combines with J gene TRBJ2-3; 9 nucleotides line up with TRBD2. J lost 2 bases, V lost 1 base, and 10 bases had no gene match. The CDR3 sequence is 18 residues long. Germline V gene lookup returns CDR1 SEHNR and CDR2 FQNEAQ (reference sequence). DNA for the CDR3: TGTGCCAGCAGCTTAGAGTTTACGGGACTAGCTCCCACAGATACGCAGTATTTT. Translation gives CASSLEFTGLAPTDTQYF.

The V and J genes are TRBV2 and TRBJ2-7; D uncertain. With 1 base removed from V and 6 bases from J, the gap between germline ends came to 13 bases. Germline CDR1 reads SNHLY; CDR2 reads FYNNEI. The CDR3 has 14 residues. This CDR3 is CASSEVRPPAEQYF. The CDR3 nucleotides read TGTGCCAGCAGTGAAGTACGCCCTCCGGCCGAGCAGTACTTC.

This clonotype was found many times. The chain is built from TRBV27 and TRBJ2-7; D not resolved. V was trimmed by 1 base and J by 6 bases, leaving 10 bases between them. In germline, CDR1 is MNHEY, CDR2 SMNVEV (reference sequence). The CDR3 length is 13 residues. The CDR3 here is CASSLFRTAEQYF. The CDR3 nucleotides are TGTGCCAGCAGTTTATTCCGGACGGCCGAGCAGTACTTC.

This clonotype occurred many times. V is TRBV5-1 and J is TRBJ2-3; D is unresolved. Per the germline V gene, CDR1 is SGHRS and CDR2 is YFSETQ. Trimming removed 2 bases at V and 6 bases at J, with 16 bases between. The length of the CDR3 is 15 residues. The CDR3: CASSLGSQLKDTQYF. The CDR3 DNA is TGCGCCAGCAGCTTAGGAAGTCAACTCAAGGATACGCAGTATTTT.

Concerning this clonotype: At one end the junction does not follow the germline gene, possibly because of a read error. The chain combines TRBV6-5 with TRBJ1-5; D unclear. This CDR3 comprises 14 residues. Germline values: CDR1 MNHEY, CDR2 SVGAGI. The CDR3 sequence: CASSPSTPNQPQNF. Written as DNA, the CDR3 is TGTGCCAGCAGCCCTTCCACCCCCAATCAGCCCCAGAATTTT.

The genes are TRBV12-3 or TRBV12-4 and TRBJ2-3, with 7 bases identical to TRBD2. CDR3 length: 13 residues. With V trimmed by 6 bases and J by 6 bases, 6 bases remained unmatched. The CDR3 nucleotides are TGTGCCAGCAGGGGCGGGAGTTGGGATACGCAGTATTTT. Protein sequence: CASRGGSWDTQYF.

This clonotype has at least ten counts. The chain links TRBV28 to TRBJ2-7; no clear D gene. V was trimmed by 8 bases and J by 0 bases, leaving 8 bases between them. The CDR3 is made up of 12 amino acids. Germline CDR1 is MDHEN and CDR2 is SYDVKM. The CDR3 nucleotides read TGTGCCAGCCGGCACAGCTCCTACGAGCAGTACTTC. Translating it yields CASRHSSYEQYF.

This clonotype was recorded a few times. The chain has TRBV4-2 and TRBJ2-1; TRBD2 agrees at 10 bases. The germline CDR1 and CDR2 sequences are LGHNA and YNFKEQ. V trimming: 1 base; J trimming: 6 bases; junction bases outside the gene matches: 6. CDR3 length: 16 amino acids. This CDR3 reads CASSQALAGPPNEQFF. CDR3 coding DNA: TGTGCCAGCAGCCAAGCACTAGCGGGACCCCCCAATGAGCAGTTCTTC.

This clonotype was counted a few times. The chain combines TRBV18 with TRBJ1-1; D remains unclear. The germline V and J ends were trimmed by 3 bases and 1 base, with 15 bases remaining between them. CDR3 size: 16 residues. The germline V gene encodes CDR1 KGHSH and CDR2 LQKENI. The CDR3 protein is CASSPTQGRPNTEAFF. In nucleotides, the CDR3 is TGTGCCAGCTCACCCACCCAAGGACGGCCGAACACTGAAGCTTTCTTT.

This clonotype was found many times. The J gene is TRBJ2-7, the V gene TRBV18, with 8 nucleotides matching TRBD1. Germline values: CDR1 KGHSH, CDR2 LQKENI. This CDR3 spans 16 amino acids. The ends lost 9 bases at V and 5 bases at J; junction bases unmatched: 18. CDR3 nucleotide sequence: TGTGCCAGGTCCCCTGTCCGGGACAGGTCTGCTCACGAGCAGTACTTC. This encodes CARSPVRDRSAHEQYF.

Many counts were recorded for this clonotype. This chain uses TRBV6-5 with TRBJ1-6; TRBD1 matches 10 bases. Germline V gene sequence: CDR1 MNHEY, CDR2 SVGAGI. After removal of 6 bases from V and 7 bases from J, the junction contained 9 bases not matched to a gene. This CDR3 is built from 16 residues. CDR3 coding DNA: TGTGCCAGCAGCTTCTGGCCGGGACAGGGGAATTCACCCCTCCACTTT. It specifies CASSFWPGQGNSPLHF.

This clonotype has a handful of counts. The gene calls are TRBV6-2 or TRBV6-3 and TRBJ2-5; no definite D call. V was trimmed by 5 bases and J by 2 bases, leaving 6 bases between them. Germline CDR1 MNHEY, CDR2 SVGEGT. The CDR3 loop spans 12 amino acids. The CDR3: CASSKRQETQYF. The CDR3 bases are TGTGCCAGCAGTAAAAGACAAGAGACCCAGTACTTC.

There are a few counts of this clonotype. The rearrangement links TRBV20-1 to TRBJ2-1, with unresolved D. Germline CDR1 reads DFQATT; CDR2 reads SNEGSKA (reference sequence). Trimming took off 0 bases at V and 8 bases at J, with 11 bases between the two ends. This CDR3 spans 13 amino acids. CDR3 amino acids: CSARDQKVYEQFF. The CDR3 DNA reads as TGCAGTGCTAGAGATCAAAAGGTTTATGAGCAGTTCTTC.

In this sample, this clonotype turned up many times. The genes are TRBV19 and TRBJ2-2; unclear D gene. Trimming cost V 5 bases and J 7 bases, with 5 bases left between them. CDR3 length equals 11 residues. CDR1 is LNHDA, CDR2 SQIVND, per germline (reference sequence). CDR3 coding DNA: TGTGCCAGTAGTTCCTTCGGGGAGCTGTTTTTT. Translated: CASSSFGELFF.

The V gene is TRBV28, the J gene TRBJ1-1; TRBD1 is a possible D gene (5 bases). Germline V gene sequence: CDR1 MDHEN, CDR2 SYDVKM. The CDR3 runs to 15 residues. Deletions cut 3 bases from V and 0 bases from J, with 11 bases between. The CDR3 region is CASSFFQGMNTEAFF. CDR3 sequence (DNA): TGTGCCAGCAGTTTTTTTCAGGGAATGAACACTGAAGCTTTCTTT.